The clone carrying this T cell receptor beta chain showed up just a few times. Its antigen is currently unknown. The investigators reverse transcribed all of the isolated RNA, so they sequenced expressed TCRB transcripts. Profiled with immunoSEQ multiplex PCR; TCRdb holds only in-frame clones, not every one. This sample carries 300,000 to 400,000 clones, about a tenth of them seen once, and the ten largest clones take approximately 1%. The length of the CDR3 is 15 residues. Trimming took 3 bases from V and 4 from J, leaving 17 bases between them. Germline V CDR1 and CDR2: SGDLS, YYNGEE. The record originates from a study of beta chain features in type 1 diabetes. Across the study: Across all samples, 100 million to 130 million sorted cells were examined. General study points: For Type 1 diabetes patients, all four CD4+ subsets carried TCRB CDR3s that were moderately but significantly shorter. Shorter templates might be favored by PCR, equally in patients and controls.

The chain is built from TRBV9 and TRBJ2-7; D is perhaps TRBD1 (7 bases). Material for sequencing was central memory CD4+ T cells from blood. The clonotype comes from a man aged 25-45 years with type 1 diabetes. CDR3 region: CASSATPGGPYEQYF. The CDR3 DNA is TGTGCCAGCAGCGCGACCCCAGGGGGGCCATACGAGCAGTACTTC.